The 26 T cell receptor beta chains listed next were all sequenced from one sample in a study of T cell responses to AZD1222 COVID-19 vaccine. Profiling relied on immunoSEQ multiplex PCR, and the TCRdb table lists in-frame clones only, not all of them. There are some 120,000 clones in the sample; 92% occur only once, and over 7.5% lies in the top ten. Sample: peripheral blood, taken 28 days after the second AZD1222 dose. The receptors stem from an adult who received the AZD1222 COVID-19 vaccine.

This clone showed up just once. The V and J genes are TRBV1 and TRBJ2-5; the table's TRBD1 call for D was not verified on the DNA. TRBV1 is a pseudogene. This CDR3 is 16 amino acids long. The CDR3 region has the DNA TGCACCAGCAGCCACCGGAGACAGAACCGAAGGGAGACCCAGTACTTC. Translated: CTSSHRRQNRRETQYF.

This clone was seen only once. This chain connects TRBV19 to TRBJ1-5, with 7 bases identical to TRBD1. V lost 5 bases to trimming and J lost 4 bases; unmatched junction nucleotides: 5. Germline loops: CDR1 LNHDA, CDR2 SQIVND (reference sequence). This CDR3 contains 14 residues. The CDR3 reads CASSEEDRNQPQHF. The DNA of the CDR3 is TGTGCCAGTAGTGAGGAGGACAGGAATCAGCCCCAGCATTTT.

The chain is built from TRBV6-6 and TRBJ2-5, with 11 bases fitting TRBD2. The germline V gene encodes CDR1 MNHNY and CDR2 SVGAGI (reference sequence). The CDR3 has 17 residues. Trimming removed 5 bases from V and 3 bases from J; junction bases left unmatched: 11. In DNA form, the CDR3 reads TGTGCCAGCAGTCCTAAAACCGGGACTAGCGGAAAAGAGACCCAGTACTTC. It codes for CASSPKTGTSGKETQYF.

This chain uses TRBV3-1 (or the pseudogene TRBV3-2) with TRBJ1-5, with TRBD1 matching over 9 bases. This CDR3 is 16 amino acids long. CDR1 is LGHDT and CDR2 is YNNKEL in the germline V gene (reference sequence). The ends lost 1 base at V and 7 bases at J; junction bases unmatched: 8. DNA of the CDR3: TGTGCCAGCAGCCAAGGATTCACAGGGGGCGGACAGCCCCAGCATTTT. Translating it yields CASSQGFTGGGQPQHF.

The rearrangement uses TRBV29-1 and TRBJ2-7; D call uncertain. CDR1 is SQVTM, CDR2 ANQGSEA, per germline. Between the trimmed V and J ends, which lost 3 bases and 5 bases, there was a span of 14 bases. The CDR3 covers 13 residues. DNA of the CDR3: TGCAGCGTTGATGGGCAGGACCCCCACGAGCAGTACTTC. This sequence encodes CSVDGQDPHEQYF.

This chain links TRBV27 with TRBJ2-4; TRBD1 might be the D (6 bases). The CDR3 contains 14 residues. In germline, CDR1 is MNHEY, CDR2 SMNVEV (reference sequence). V was clipped by 5 bases and J by 6 bases, with 14 bases between them. CDR3: CASSPHRERNIQYF. CDR3 nucleotide sequence: TGTGCCAGCAGTCCCCACAGGGAACGAAACATTCAGTACTTC.

The J gene is TRBJ1-5, the V gene TRBV5-8; D is perhaps TRBD1 (6 bases). The CDR3 loop spans 17 amino acids. V shed 4 bases and J shed 0 bases, with 17 bases lying between them. Germline-derived CDR1 and CDR2 are SGHTS and YDEGEE. The CDR3 protein is CASSGGQMGLSNQPQHF. The CDR3 DNA reads as TGTGCCAGCAGCGGCGGACAGATGGGGCTTAGCAATCAGCCCCAGCATTTT.

V gene TRBV7-2 combines with J gene TRBJ2-1; 10 positions match TRBD2. This CDR3 is 18 amino acids long. In germline, CDR1 is SGHTA, CDR2 FQGNSA. The ends lost 2 bases at V and 3 bases at J; junction bases unmatched: 10. The DNA of the CDR3 is TGTGCCAGCAGCTTAAAGGAAATAGCGGGGGGAAACTACAATGAGCAGTTCTTC. This encodes CASSLKEIAGGNYNEQFF.

The rearrangement uses TRBV5-5 and TRBJ2-7; D not certain. The CDR3 covers 13 residues. CDR1 is SGHKS, CDR2 YYEKEE, per germline (reference sequence). Trimming pared 2 bases from V and 2 bases from J, leaving 8 bases between. The CDR3 DNA follows: TGTGCCAGCAGCTTTGGCAATACCTACGAGCAGTACTTC. This codes for CASSFGNTYEQYF.

The chain combines TRBV19 with TRBJ1-1; a weak D match, TRBD1 (6 bases). With 1 base removed from V and 4 bases from J, the gap between germline ends came to 16 bases. From germline, CDR1 is LNHDA and CDR2 SQIVND (reference sequence). The CDR3 length is 16 residues. CDR3 coding DNA: TGTGCCAGTAGTATAGGGACAGCATGGACGGGCACTGAAGCTTTCTTT. Its protein product is CASSIGTAWTGTEAFF.

The chain recombines TRBV28 with TRBJ1-6; D not certain. Per the germline V gene, CDR1 is MDHEN and CDR2 is SYDVKM. CDR3 length equals 15 residues. V lost 2 bases and J 14 bases, leaving 19 bases between the germline ends. CDR3 coding DNA: TGTGCCAGCAGTTTAGGGTCCGCTCCCTCTTTGGCCCTCCACTTT. It specifies CASSLGSAPSLALHF.

The J gene is TRBJ1-3, the V gene TRBV27; a weak D match, TRBD1 (6 bases). This CDR3 is built from 16 residues. Trimming left V 2 bases short and J 0 bases short, with 11 bases between. CDR1 and CDR2 (germline): MNHEY, SMNVEV (reference sequence). The chain's CDR3 is CASSLVGGYSGNTIYF. Written as DNA, the CDR3 is TGTGCCAGCAGTTTAGTAGGGGGTTACTCTGGAAACACCATATATTTT.

This clone was seen a single time. The rearrangement joins TRBV9 to TRBJ1-2; D may be TRBD1 (6 bases). Germline CDR1 and CDR2: SGDLS and YYNGEE. Trimming left V 0 bases short and J 3 bases short, with 15 bases between. This CDR3 spans 16 amino acids. The CDR3 DNA reads as TGTGCCAGCAGCGTAGGTGGGGGCTTATGGGACTATGGCTACACCTTC. Its translation: CASSVGGGLWDYGYTF.

V is TRBV5-1 and J is TRBJ1-4; 9 bases are shared with TRBD1. Trimming at V came to 5 bases and at J to 7 bases, leaving 9 bases not matched to a gene. The germline gives CDR1 SGHRS, CDR2 YFSETQ. This CDR3 spans 15 amino acids. The CDR3 region has the DNA TGCGCCAGCAGTAGAATAGGACAGGGGAGTGAAAAACTGTTTTTT. Its translation is CASSRIGQGSEKLFF.

A word on this clone: Additional DNA sequences in this sample encode the identical CDR3. Written as DNA, the CDR3 is TGTGCCAGCAGTTTATGGGGGAACACTGAAGCTTTCTTT. Translating it yields CASSLWGNTEAFF. The chain combines TRBV28 with TRBJ1-1; D not certain. The V gene lost 0 bases and the J gene lost 1 base, with 3 bases spanning the gap. This CDR3 is built from 13 residues. Per the germline V gene, CDR1 is MDHEN and CDR2 is SYDVKM.

This chain connects TRBV4-1 to TRBJ2-7, with TRBD1 identical over 8 bases. CDR3 length: 16 amino acids. Germline V gene lookup returns CDR1 MGHRA and CDR2 YSYEKL. Unmatched junction bases numbered 6, after V lost 0 bases and J lost 2 bases. This CDR3 reads CASSQEDRANTYEQYF. In DNA, the CDR3 is TGCGCCAGCAGCCAAGAGGACAGGGCAAATACCTACGAGCAGTACTTC.

The chain links TRBV5-1 to TRBJ2-5; a weak D match, TRBD1 (6 bases). The V end was cut by 4 bases, the J end by 4 bases, with 11 bases between. The CDR3 spans 13 residues. Germline CDR1 is SGHRS and CDR2 is YFSETQ. CDR3 sequence reads: CASSPGQRETQYF. CDR3 in DNA: TGCGCCAGCAGCCCTGGACAGAGAGAGACCCAGTACTTC.

This clone has only one observation. The chain joins TRBV29-1 to TRBJ1-2; possible D gene TRBD1, 5 bases. Germline V lookup: CDR1 SQVTM, CDR2 ANQGSEA. This CDR3 comprises 13 residues. Deletions cut 6 bases from V and 2 bases from J, with 13 bases between. The CDR3 DNA reads TGCAGCGTAACAGGAACAGGCAACTATGGCTACACCTTC. Residues: CSVTGTGNYGYTF. Filled out from reference TRBV29-1 and TRBJ1-2, the complete variable domain reads SAVISQKPSRDICQRGTSLTIQCQVDSQVTMMFWYRQQPGQSLTLIATANQGSEATYESGFVIDKFPISRPNLTFSTLTVSNMSPEDSSIYLCSVTGTGNYGYTFGSGTRLTVV.

The chain couples TRBV19 to TRBJ1-5, with a weak D call TRBD1 (5 bases). The CDR3 runs to 14 residues. V shed 7 bases and J shed 4 bases, with 14 bases lying between them. The germline CDR1 and CDR2 sequences are LNHDA and SQIVND (reference sequence). Here the CDR3 reads CASTRGGENQPQHF. CDR3 nucleotides: TGTGCCAGTACCCGGGGAGGGGAAAATCAGCCCCAGCATTTT. Together with reference TRBV19 and TRBJ1-5, the CDR3 gives the full variable domain: DGGITQSPKYLFRKEGQNVTLSCEQNLNHDAMYWYRQDPGQGLRLIYYSQIVNDFQKGDIAEGYSVSREKKESFPLTVTSAQKNPTAFYLCASTRGGENQPQHFGDGTRLSIL.

The chain joins TRBV6-5 to TRBJ2-3; D may be TRBD2 (5 bases). Germline V lookup: CDR1 MNHEY, CDR2 SVGAGI. V lost 0 bases, J lost 3 bases, and 7 bases lay in between. There are 14 residues in the CDR3. This CDR3 is CASSYSEVTDTQYF. The CDR3, as DNA: TGTGCCAGCAGTTACTCGGAGGTGACAGATACGCAGTATTTT.

V is TRBV28 and J is TRBJ1-6; a possible D gene is TRBD1 (6 bases). CDR1 and CDR2 (germline): MDHEN, SYDVKM. V was cut by 5 bases and J by 8 bases, with 19 bases left in between. The CDR3 covers 16 residues. The CDR3 nucleotides read TGTGCCAGCAGTACCAAACAGGGATTTTTTGATTCACCCCTCCACTTT. Protein product: CASSTKQGFFDSPLHF. The whole variable domain, filled in from reference TRBV28 and TRBJ1-6, reads DVKVTQSSRYLVKRTGEKVFLECVQDMDHENMFWYRQDPGLGLRLIYFSYDVKMKEKGDIPEGYSVSREKKERFSLILESASTNQTSMYLCASSTKQGFFDSPLHFGNGTRLTVT.

In this sample, this clone turned up once. This chain uses TRBV18 with TRBJ1-5, with unresolved D. V lost 0 bases to trimming and J lost 4 bases, with 10 bases between them. The CDR3 totals 15 residues. CDR1 KGHSH and CDR2 LQKENI come from the germline V gene. The CDR3 nucleotides are TGTGCCAGCTCACCACCGCCCCCAGGTAATCAGCCCCAGCATTTT. Translation gives CASSPPPPGNQPQHF.

The rearrangement links TRBV18 to TRBJ2-2; D is undetermined. The CDR3 has 19 residues. Germline lookup yields CDR1 KGHSH and CDR2 LQKENI. Trimming left V 0 bases short and J 1 base short, with 18 bases between. The CDR3 region is CASSPPLLTWAGNTGELFF. The CDR3 DNA reads as TGTGCCAGCTCACCACCTTTGCTCACATGGGCAGGGAACACCGGGGAGCTGTTTTTT.

The chain has TRBV19 and TRBJ1-1; D gene unclear. The germline gives CDR1 LNHDA, CDR2 SQIVND (reference sequence). Trimming shortened V by 2 bases and J by 4 bases, and 11 bases separated the two germline ends. This CDR3 comprises 14 residues. CDR3 loop: CASSIRAATTEAFF. CDR3 nucleotides: TGTGCCAGTAGTATAAGGGCCGCGACCACTGAAGCTTTCTTT.

The J gene is TRBJ2-3, the V gene TRBV19; a possible D gene is TRBD2 (5 bases). Trimming cost V 5 bases and J 1 base, with 16 bases left between them. In germline, CDR1 is LNHDA, CDR2 SQIVND (reference sequence). The CDR3 totals 16 residues. CDR3 sequence (DNA): TGTGCCAGTAGTGATAGTTCGAGGGTTGGCACAGATACGCAGTATTTT. Translated: CASSDSSRVGTDTQYF.

This chain uses TRBV24-1 with TRBJ1-2; D perhaps matches TRBD1 (6 bases). Between the trimmed V and J ends, which lost 3 bases and 8 bases, there was a span of 12 bases. The CDR3 is 13 residues long. Germline V gene data show CDR1 as KGHDR and CDR2 as SFDVKD. For the CDR3, the DNA is TGTGCCACCAGTGATACAGGGATTGGAGGCTACACCTTC. The encoded protein is CATSDTGIGGYTF.